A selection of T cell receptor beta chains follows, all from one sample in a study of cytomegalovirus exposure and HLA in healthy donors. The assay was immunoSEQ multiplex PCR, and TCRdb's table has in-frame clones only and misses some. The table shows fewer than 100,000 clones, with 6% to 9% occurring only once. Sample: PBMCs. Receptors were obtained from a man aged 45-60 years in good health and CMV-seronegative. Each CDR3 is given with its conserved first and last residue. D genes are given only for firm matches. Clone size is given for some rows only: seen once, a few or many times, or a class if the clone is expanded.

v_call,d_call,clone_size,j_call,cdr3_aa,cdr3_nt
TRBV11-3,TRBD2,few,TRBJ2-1,CASSFTSGGYNEQFF,TGTGCCAGCAGCTTTACTAGCGGGGGCTACAATGAGCAGTTCTTC
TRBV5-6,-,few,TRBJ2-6,CASSLIGANVLTF,TGTGCCAGCAGCTTAATAGGGGCCAACGTCCTGACTTTC
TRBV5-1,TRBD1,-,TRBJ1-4,CASSAESTGAAGNEKLFF,TGCGCCAGCAGCGCCGAGTCGACAGGGGCCGCTGGTAATGAAAAACTGTTTTTT
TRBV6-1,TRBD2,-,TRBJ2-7,CASSELAGGKSYEQYF,TGTGCCAGCAGTGAACTAGCGGGGGGGAAGTCCTACGAGCAGTACTTC
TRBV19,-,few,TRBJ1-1,CASQGRNTEAFF,TGTGCCAGTCAGGGGCGGAACACTGAAGCTTTCTTT
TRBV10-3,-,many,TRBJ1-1,CAITQGLGTEAFF,TGTGCCATCACTCAGGGTTTAGGGACTGAAGCTTTCTTT
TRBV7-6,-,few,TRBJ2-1,CASSSGGFSYNEQFF,TGTGCCAGCAGCTCGGGCGGGTTCTCCTACAATGAGCAGTTCTTC
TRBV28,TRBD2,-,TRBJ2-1,CASRVGGTYNEQFF,TGTGCCAGCAGAGTCGGGGGGACCTACAATGAGCAGTTCTTC
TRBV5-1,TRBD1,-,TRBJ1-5,CASSPGQGNQPQHF,TGCGCCAGCAGCCCCGGACAGGGCAATCAGCCCCAGCATTTT
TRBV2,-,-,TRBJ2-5,CASRYDRLQEETQYF,TGTGCCAGCAGGTACGACAGGCTCCAGGAGGAGACCCAGTACTTC
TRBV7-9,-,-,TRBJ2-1,CASSSFNEQFF,TGTGCCAGCAGCTCTTTCAATGAGCAGTTCTTC
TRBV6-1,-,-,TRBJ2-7,CASRENPGYEQYF,TGTGCCAGCAGGGAGAACCCGGGGTACGAGCAGTACTTC
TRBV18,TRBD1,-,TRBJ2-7,CASSPYRDRDVRGEQYF,TGTGCCAGCTCACCGTACCGGGACAGGGACGTGAGAGGGGAGCAGTACTTC
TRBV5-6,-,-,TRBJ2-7,CASSFRDYEQYF,TGTGCCAGCAGCTTCCGCGATTACGAGCAGTACTTC
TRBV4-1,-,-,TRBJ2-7,CASSQEESAYEQYF,TGCGCCAGCAGCCAAGAAGAAAGCGCCTACGAGCAGTACTTC
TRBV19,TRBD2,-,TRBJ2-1,CASSAPGLRSEQFF,TGTGCCAGTAGTGCCCCGGGACTACGGAGTGAGCAGTTCTTC
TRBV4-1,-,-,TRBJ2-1,CASSQEDPSAGGPLGEQFF,TGCGCCAGCAGCCAAGAAGACCCTTCGGCCGGGGGGCCCTTAGGAGAGCAGTTCTTC
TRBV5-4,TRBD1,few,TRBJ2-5,CASSQGQGAFETQYF,TGTGCCAGCAGTCAGGGACAGGGGGCTTTCGAGACCCAGTACTTC
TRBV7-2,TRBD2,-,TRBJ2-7,CASSWGLAGIYEQYF,TGTGCCAGCAGCTGGGGACTAGCGGGAATCTACGAGCAGTACTTC
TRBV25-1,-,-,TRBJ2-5,CASTQGGGSETQYF,TGTGCCAGCACCCAAGGTGGGGGGAGTGAGACCCAGTACTTC
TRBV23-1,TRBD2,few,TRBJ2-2,CASGHSGRVTGELFF,TGCGCCAGCGGACATAGCGGGAGGGTCACCGGGGAGCTGTTTTTT
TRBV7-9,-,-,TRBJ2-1,CASSLELGQANNEQFF,TGTGCCAGCAGCTTAGAACTGGGGCAGGCGAACAATGAGCAGTTCTTC
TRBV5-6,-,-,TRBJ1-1,CASSSRGQWGKVDTEAFF,TGTGCCAGCAGCTCGCGCGGACAGTGGGGAAAGGTGGACACTGAAGCTTTCTTT
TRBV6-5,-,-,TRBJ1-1,CASSFSGAWDTEAFF,TGTGCCAGCAGTTTCTCTGGGGCCTGGGACACTGAAGCTTTCTTT
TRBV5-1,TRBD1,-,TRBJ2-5,CASSLQRGPQETQYF,TGCGCCAGCAGCTTACAAAGGGGGCCCCAAGAGACCCAGTACTTC
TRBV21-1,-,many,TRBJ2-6,CATDLTKGGGKLSGANVLTF,TGTGCCACCGACCTCACTAAGGGTGGCGGGAAACTCTCTGGGGCCAACGTCCTGACTTTC
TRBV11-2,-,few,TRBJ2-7,CASSFTGTRSYEQYF,TGTGCCAGCAGCTTTACCGGGACAAGATCCTACGAGCAGTACTTC
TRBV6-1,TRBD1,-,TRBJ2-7,CASSETGGSVYEQYF,TGTGCCAGCAGTGAAACAGGGGGTAGCGTTTACGAGCAGTACTTC
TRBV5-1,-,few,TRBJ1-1,CASSLYIQDTEAFF,TGCGCCAGCAGCTTGTACATCCAGGACACTGAAGCTTTCTTT
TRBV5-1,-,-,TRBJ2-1,CASSLATWNEQFF,TGCGCCAGCAGCTTGGCCACTTGGAATGAGCAGTTCTTC
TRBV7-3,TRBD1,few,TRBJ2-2,CASSLRQGGVGTGELFF,TGTGCCAGCAGCTTAAGACAGGGGGGCGTCGGCACCGGGGAGCTGTTTTTT
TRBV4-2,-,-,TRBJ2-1,CASSQEGGNNYNEQFF,TGTGCCAGCAGCCAAGAAGGGGGAAACAACTACAATGAGCAGTTCTTC
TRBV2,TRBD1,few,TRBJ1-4,CASSEGRWTGPKLKLFF,TGTGCCAGCAGTGAAGGTAGATGGACAGGACCAAAACTAAAACTGTTTTTT